Sequencing of this T cell receptor beta chain was carried out in a study of shared clonotypes between healthy human individuals. Study summary: There were three CD4 naive, three CD4 memory, two CD8 naive and one CD8 memory plates per donor. Whole-study findings and limits: The low donor count limited represented genetic and exposure-history diversity. The sharing of 4.5% to 6.5% of naive CD4 clonotypes was seen across several donors.

Notes on this clone: The antigen remains unidentified. The same CDR3 can be traced to other DNA sequences in this sample.

Trimming took 5 bases from V and 4 from J; bases not matched to a gene: 1. CDR3 length equals 12 residues. The germline V gene encodes CDR1 SGHTA and CDR2 FQGNSA. TCRdb's copy holds only in-frame clones and misses some; the assay was immunoSEQ multiplex PCR. The sample holds around 1.6 million clones, 95% to 99% seen once. The chain carries TRBV7-2 and TRBJ2-7; 8 bases line up with TRBD1. This sequence was found in a young man in good health. Sequenced sample: naive CD4+ T cells sorted from blood. This sample's subset: CD45RA+ positively selected. The DNA of the CDR3 is TGTGCCAGCAGCAGGACAGGGTACGAGCAGTACTTC. Translation gives CASSRTGYEQYF.